A single sample is the source of the 8 T cell receptor beta chains below, sequenced in a study of cytomegalovirus exposure and HLA in healthy donors. PCR employed 60 Vbeta and 13 Jbeta primers. Profiling relied on immunoSEQ multiplex PCR, and the TCRdb table lists in-frame clones only, not all of them. The profile shows 80,000 or so clones, approximately 71% of them singletons. Sequences were obtained from PBMCs. The receptors come from a woman in her thirties or forties in good health and CMV-seronegative.

This clone has only a few counts. This chain uses TRBV4-3 with TRBJ2-5; TRBD2 matches 7 bases. Germline CDR1 reads LGHNA; CDR2 reads YSLEER. J lost 4 bases, V lost 3 bases, and 5 bases had no gene match. This CDR3 comprises 14 residues. The CDR3 DNA follows: TGCGCCAGCAGCCAGTCTTGGGAGGGAGAGACCCAGTACTTC. This encodes CASSQSWEGETQYF.

In DNA, the CDR3 is TGTGCCAGCTCCCTTACTACTAGCGGGAGGCGATTTGGGGATGAGCAGTTCTTC. Encoded protein: CASSLTTSGRRFGDEQFF. The chain joins TRBV18 to TRBJ2-1, with TRBD2 matching 12 bases. J gave up 8 bases and V 6 bases, and 17 bases lay outside the gene matches. Germline V lookup: CDR1 KGHSH, CDR2 LQKENI. The CDR3 spans 18 residues.

This clone was counted a single time. The chain combines TRBV11-2 with TRBJ2-7, with TRBD1 matching over 8 bases. The CDR3 runs 14 residues. Germline values: CDR1 SGHAT, CDR2 FQNNGV. The trim removed 4 bases at V and 2 bases at J, leaving 4 bases unmatched. CDR3 protein: CASSSGDRTYEQYF. The DNA for the CDR3 is TGTGCCAGCAGCTCAGGGGACAGGACCTACGAGCAGTACTTC.

The sample holds one count of this clone. V and J are TRBV2 and TRBJ2-7, with 8 bases aligning to TRBD2. The length of the CDR3 is 17 residues. With V trimmed by 2 bases and J by 4 bases, 13 bases remained unmatched. Germline V gene sequence: CDR1 SNHLY, CDR2 FYNNEI. CDR3: CASSEFLPKRERYEQYF. CDR3 in DNA: TGTGCCAGCAGTGAATTTCTCCCAAAGCGGGAGCGGTACGAGCAGTACTTC.

The chain joins TRBV27 to TRBJ2-7, with 8 nucleotides matching TRBD1. CDR1 is MNHEY and CDR2 is SMNVEV in the germline V gene (reference sequence). CDR3 size: 16 residues. The V segment lost 2 bases and the J segment 0 bases; nucleotides outside the gene matches: 6. The CDR3 nucleotides read TGTGCCAGCAGTTTAAGGACAGGGTCTCCCTCCTACGAGCAGTACTTC. It is translated as CASSLRTGSPSYEQYF.

This clone occurred once. The V call is TRBV10-3, the J call TRBJ2-4; possible D gene TRBD2, 5 bases. Trimming took 3 bases from V and 5 from J, leaving 11 bases between them. This CDR3 spans 14 amino acids. In germline, CDR1 is ENHRY, CDR2 SYGVKD. Written as DNA, the CDR3 is TGTGCCATCAGTGAATCGGGGTTCGAAAACATTCAGTACTTC. Protein product: CAISESGFENIQYF.

J is TRBJ2-1 and V is TRBV9; the match to TRBD2 covers 8 bases. CDR1 and CDR2 from the germline V gene are SGDLS and YYNGEE. The CDR3 extends over 14 amino acids. Losses at the gene ends were 3 bases for V and 10 bases for J; bases not matched to a gene: 9. CDR3 in amino acids: CASSATGGGWEQFF. The CDR3 DNA is TGTGCCAGCAGCGCTACGGGGGGGGGTTGGGAGCAGTTCTTC.

The chain uses TRBV11-3 and TRBJ2-3, with unresolved D. The germline V and J ends were trimmed by 4 bases and 4 bases, with 9 bases remaining between them. The CDR3 contains 13 residues. Per germline, CDR1 SGHNT and CDR2 YENEEA. The CDR3 loop reads CASSSRDADTQYF. CDR3 coding DNA: TGTGCCAGCAGCTCGCGAGATGCAGATACGCAGTATTTT.